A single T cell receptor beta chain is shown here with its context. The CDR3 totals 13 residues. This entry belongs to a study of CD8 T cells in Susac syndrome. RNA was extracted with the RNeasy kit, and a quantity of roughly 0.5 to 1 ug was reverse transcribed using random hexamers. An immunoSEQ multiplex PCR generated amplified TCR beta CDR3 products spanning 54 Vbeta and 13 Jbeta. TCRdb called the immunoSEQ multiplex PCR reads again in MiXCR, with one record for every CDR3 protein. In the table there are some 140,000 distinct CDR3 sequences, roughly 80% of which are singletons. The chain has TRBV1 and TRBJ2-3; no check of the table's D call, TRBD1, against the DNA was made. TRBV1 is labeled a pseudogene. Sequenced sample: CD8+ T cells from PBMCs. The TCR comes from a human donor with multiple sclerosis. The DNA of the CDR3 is TGCACCAGCAGCTTACGTTCCGGGGCTACGCAGTATTTT. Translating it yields CTSSLRSGATQYF.